This TCR beta chain was documented in a study of cytomegalovirus exposure and HLA in healthy donors. About the research overall: In a previous analysis, 100 million to 140 million unique TCR beta sequences were found from some 180 million T cells. Study outcomes and limitations: In a later analysis, TCR beta V- and J-gene trimming showed a link to a missense DCLRE1C variant.

The CDR3 runs to 15 residues. Germline V lookup: CDR1 SGHVS, CDR2 FQNEAQ. Trimming took 0 bases from V and 4 from J, leaving 12 bases between them. By frequency in the sample, this clone is medium-sized. Antigen unknown. PCR involved 60 Vbeta and 13 Jbeta primers. The repertoire was sequenced with immunoSEQ multiplex PCR; TCRdb's copy has only in-frame clones and lacks some. Among some 96,000 clones listed, roughly 76% were seen once. The TCR was taken from a man between 35 and 55 years old in good health and CMV-seronegative. The rearrangement joins TRBV7-8 to TRBJ1-1, with a possible D match to TRBD1 (6 bases). What was sequenced was PBMCs. CDR3 coding DNA: TGTGCCAGCAGCTTAGCTGGGGGCAGCGGCACTGAAGCTTTCTTT. This sequence encodes CASSLAGGSGTEAFF. The entire variable domain, with the rest obtained from reference TRBV7-8 and TRBJ1-1, is as follows: GAGVSQSPRYKVAKRGQDVALRCDPISGHVSLFWYQQALGQGPEFLTYFQNEAQLDKSGLPSDRFFAERPEGSVSTLKIQRTQQEDSAVYLCASSLAGGSGTEAFFGQGTRLTVV.